The source of this T cell receptor beta chain is a study of blood T cells in healthy people across ages. There are 15 residues in the CDR3. In germline, CDR1 is ENHRY, CDR2 SYGVKD. V was pared by 6 bases and J by 6 bases, with 17 bases between. For the second PCR, which ran for about 7 to 11 cycles, a sample-barcoded 5' primer and a J-beta primer mix were used. TCRdb independently ran MiXCR on the 5' RACE reads; one entry per CDR3 protein. Of 650,000 to 1,000,000 distinct CDR3 sequences in the sample, 35% to 40% are singletons; the top ten hold roughly 13%. Every sample had a minimum of 6 million PBMCs isolated. Study conclusions and caveats: In these data, TCR beta diversity tracked strongly with naive T cell percentage.

As concerns this clonotype: Its antigen is undetermined.

The clonotype comes from a man aged 18 to 29 in good health. This rearrangement joins TRBV10-3 to TRBJ2-2, with D possibly matching TRBD2 (6 bases). Material for sequencing was blood. CDR3 residues: CAIRTDSGDAGELFF. The CDR3 bases are TGTGCCATCAGGACAGATTCGGGAGACGCCGGGGAGCTGTTTTTT.